The text below deals with one TCR beta chain. This clonotype was counted many times. Its antigen is unknown. No base quality values were provided; no much bigger clone lies one nucleotide off. The source of the sample is a study of spatial heterogeneity in lung cancer (dated by TCRdb to about 2019). With respect to the entire study: The donors were more than 60 patients from the lung TRACERx cohort who had early-stage, untreated non-small cell lung cancer. In non-small cell lung cancer, the study quantitatively compared TCR alpha and beta repertoires across several tumor regions, matched nontumor lung, and blood. Beta-chain transcripts were consistently detected in greater numbers than alpha-chain transcripts, which likely reflects a higher abundance of beta-chain transcripts. In the raw uncorrected reads, each unique combination of TCR and UMI appeared more than ten times on average. At surgery, fewer than 250 tumor regions, approximately 64 matched nontumor lung samples and 45 to 60 PBMC samples were TCR-sequenced for both alpha and beta chains. Follow-up PBMC samples were sequenced whenever available, and the median time to follow-up was around two years after resection. TCR repertoire features were related to nonsynonymous mutation counts determined by whole-exome sequencing of tumor tissue. The investigation overall reported the following: Only 14 patients were included in comparisons of baseline and follow-up blood repertoires. Ubiquitous expanded tumor TCRs were found in blood more often at tumor resection than at routine follow-up. Confirming at a functional level the hypothesis that regional TCRs recognize regional mutations was considered to require additional single-cell paired TCR alpha and beta sequencing.

Receptor libraries were prepared by 5' RACE. The sequencer listed for this sample is NextSeq 500. To allow correction of PCR and sequencing errors, the TCR library protocol tagged every TCR cDNA molecule with a unique molecular identifier. The published analysis was carried out like this. TCR identification, UMI-based error correction and CDR3 extraction were performed with Decombinator tools. Expanded TCRs were defined as those above a frequency of 2 per 1,000, corresponding to the top 1% of the tumor frequency distribution. Rényi diversity was computed with the R vegan package after subsampling each repertoire 100 times to 5,000 TCRs. CDR3 similarity networks were built from amino acid triplet string-kernel similarity, connecting CDR3s with pairwise similarity above 0.82. The public reads were quality trimmed at Q25 with fastp and then assembled into clones with MiXCR by TCRdb, keeping productive beta chains. Each entry merges the rows of one CDR3 protein and shows their most common DNA and genes. The V and J calls and clone size are TCRdb's, not the authors'. The sample yields 15,000 to 20,000 distinct CDR3 sequences; less than 9.5% were counted once. Jointly, the top ten make up more than 20% of the sample.

The germline V gene specifies SQVTM as CDR1 and ANQGSEA as CDR2. V is reduced by 4 bases and J by 2 bases, leaving a spacing of 11 bases between them. The CDR3 contains 13 residues, cysteine and phenylalanine counted. Of all the DNA, just the CDR3 is kept, 39 bases in frame from base 1. The sample's time point, from its label and the paper: blood at routine non-recurrence follow-up after resection. For TCR sequencing, whole RNA was extracted from tumor and nontumor lung tissue, or from cryopreserved PBMC samples, and no cell sorting was done. A patient was chosen for TCR sequencing only when enough RNA was available from at least two tumor regions.

Recombination connected TRBV29-1 to TRBJ2-5, with the D gene uncertain. The sequencing used PBMCs, collected at follow-up. The source is a male donor with early-stage non-small cell lung cancer. The DNA reads as follows: TGCAGCGTTGCCGAGTGGGAACAAGAGACCCAGTACTTC. It specifies CSVAEWEQETQYF.